This T cell receptor (beta chain) stems from a study of T cell responses to AZD1222 COVID-19 vaccine. V lost 1 base, J lost 4 bases, and 6 bases stayed unmatched. Looked up from germline, CDR1 is SGHDN and CDR2 is FVKESK. This CDR3 comprises 15 residues. Some clones are missing from TCRdb's copy, which holds only in-frame ones; the method was immunoSEQ multiplex PCR. The sample lists roughly 140,000 clones, 75% to 90% occurring once. Concerning this clone: Its target is not known.

General study results and limits: The donors showed a predominance of white British ancestry and of females, with possible underestimation of clonal diversity. It was only after the peak T cell response that any repertoires were sampled. After two AZD1222 doses, spike-specific TCR breadth and depth rose versus day 0. Mapped onto spike, vaccine-associated CD4 TCRs spanned it and were dominant at 160-218 and 743-854.

This TCR was sampled from an adult in good health. The chain recombines TRBV14 with TRBJ1-2; 7 bases are a match to TRBD1. This specimen was peripheral blood, taken on day 0 of MenACWY control vaccination. The CDR3 DNA reads as TGTGCCAGCAGCCAAGGTCGAACAGGGGCCTATGGCTACACCTTC. It yields the protein CASSQGRTGAYGYTF.